These 6 T cell receptor beta chains were all obtained from the same sample, sequenced in a study of long-term antiretroviral therapy in people with HIV. Sequencing relied on immunoSEQ assay v3.0, run at survey level. The data were produced by immunoSEQ multiplex PCR, yet TCRdb's version contains in-frame clones alone and is incomplete. The repertoire consists of over 20,000 clones, with about four fifths occurring once and the leading ten covering roughly 5.6%. The source material was unsorted PBMCs, sampled 3 years after starting antiretroviral therapy. These receptors all stem from a man aged 18 to 29 with HIV.

The chain couples TRBV30 to TRBJ1-2; D is possibly TRBD1 (5 bases). This CDR3 contains 15 residues. Germline V gives CDR1 GTSNPN, CDR2 SVGIG (reference sequence). V gave up 4 bases and J gave up 2 bases, with 17 bases separating them. The CDR3 spells CAWKGATKGNYGYTF. CDR3 coding DNA: TGTGCCTGGAAGGGAGCTACGAAGGGGAACTATGGCTACACCTTC. The full variable domain, completed using reference TRBV30 and TRBJ1-2, is SQTIHQWPATLVQPVGSPLSLECTVEGTSNPNLYWYRQAAGRGLQLLFYSVGIGQISSEVPQNLSASRPQDRQFILSSKKLLLSDSGFYLCAWKGATKGNYGYTFGSGTRLTVV.

This chain uses TRBV28 with TRBJ2-7, with 8 bases identical to TRBD1. The CDR3 sequence is 15 residues long. Germline CDR1 is MDHEN and CDR2 is SYDVKM. Unmatched junction bases numbered 10, after V lost 6 bases and J lost 3 bases. For the CDR3, the DNA is TGTGCCAGCAGCTTCGCACCAGGGGGCAACTACGAGCAGTACTTC. It is translated as CASSFAPGGNYEQYF.

V and J are TRBV10-3 and TRBJ1-2; TRBD1 matches at 9 bases. Losses at the gene ends were 0 bases for V and 4 bases for J; bases not matched to a gene: 3. CDR3 size: 15 residues. Germline CDR1 and CDR2: ENHRY and SYGVKD. In DNA, the CDR3 is TGTGCCATCAGTGAGTCGATGGGACAGGGCTATGGCTACACCTTC. It yields the protein CAISESMGQGYGYTF.

This rearrangement joins TRBV27 to TRBJ1-2, with TRBD1 as a possible D gene (5 bases). Deletions cut 5 bases from V and 1 base from J, with 17 bases between. The CDR3 extends over 16 amino acids. Looked up from germline, CDR1 is MNHEY and CDR2 is SMNVEV (reference sequence). CDR3 nucleotides: TGTGCCAGCAGTACCCGGGGCCGTAGTGATAACTATGGCTACACCTTC. Protein sequence: CASSTRGRSDNYGYTF.

The chain recombines TRBV5-1 with TRBJ1-4; D is possibly TRBD1 (5 bases). V lost 1 base and J 7 bases, leaving 23 bases between the germline ends. The germline V gene has CDR1 SGHRS and CDR2 YFSETQ. This CDR3 has 18 amino acids. In nucleotides, the CDR3 is TGCGCCAGCAGCTTGACCGGGACTCAGGGCGGGGCGGCTGAAAAACTGTTTTTT. Residues: CASSLTGTQGGAAEKLFF.

This clone was seen only once. The chain is built from TRBV28 and TRBJ2-7; the D gene is possibly TRBD1 (6 bases). The CDR3 has 15 residues. The germline CDR1 and CDR2 sequences are MDHEN and SYDVKM. The germline V and J ends were trimmed by 6 bases and 10 bases, with 25 bases remaining between them. The CDR3 is CASRGNTGLPWEQYF. The CDR3 nucleotides are TGTGCCAGCAGGGGTAATACAGGGCTCCCCTGGGAACAGTACTTC.